Here is one TCR beta chain with its context. Its antigen is undetermined. This CDR3 is built from 15 residues. Germline assignment: CDR1 SEHNR and CDR2 FQNEAQ (reference sequence). Trimming took 5 bases from V and 3 from J, leaving 16 bases between them. This entry is derived from a study of post-analysis software for immune sequencing data. On the study more broadly: Disease courses included relapsing-remitting, secondary progressive and progressive-relapsing multiple sclerosis.

General study points: Those samples that were prepared in the same batch co-clustered strongly by F measure. TRBV5-6, TRBV5-1 and TRBV20-1 were among several TRBV segments more frequent in patients than controls.

Presence of unique molecular identifiers characterized the TCR beta cDNA libraries. A population of 1 to 10 million T cells gave rise to about half a million cDNA molecules. One entry per CDR3 protein, called by TCRdb with MiXCR from the PCR reads. This table holds over 700,000 distinct CDR3 sequences, approximately 30% found once. V usage is TRBV7-9 and J usage is TRBJ1-1, with D perhaps matching TRBD1 (6 bases). This sequence originates from a girl aged 5 to 17 with multiple sclerosis. The sample comprised blood. The CDR3 region is CASSPARGADTEAFF. CDR3 coding DNA: TGTGCCAGCAGCCCCGCCCGGGGGGCTGACACTGAAGCTTTCTTT.